This T cell receptor (beta chain) derives from a study of technical replicates of blood from several donors. The J segment lost 9 bases and the V segment lost 5 bases, leaving 8 bases of the junction unmatched. The germline V gene encodes CDR1 MDHEN and CDR2 SYDVKM. This CDR3 region has 13 residues. The data were produced by immunoSEQ multiplex PCR, yet TCRdb's version contains in-frame clones alone and is incomplete. The table has 75,000 to 100,000 clones, under 95% seen once; the top ten hold 0.25% to 0.35%. The chain has TRBV28 and TRBJ2-3; 7 bases fit TRBD1. Sequencing was performed on T cells isolated from PBMCs. This receptor was obtained from a human donor in good health. The CDR3 coding sequence is TGTGCCAGCAGTGCCGATCCGGACAGGACGCAGTATTTT. This sequence encodes CASSADPDRTQYF.